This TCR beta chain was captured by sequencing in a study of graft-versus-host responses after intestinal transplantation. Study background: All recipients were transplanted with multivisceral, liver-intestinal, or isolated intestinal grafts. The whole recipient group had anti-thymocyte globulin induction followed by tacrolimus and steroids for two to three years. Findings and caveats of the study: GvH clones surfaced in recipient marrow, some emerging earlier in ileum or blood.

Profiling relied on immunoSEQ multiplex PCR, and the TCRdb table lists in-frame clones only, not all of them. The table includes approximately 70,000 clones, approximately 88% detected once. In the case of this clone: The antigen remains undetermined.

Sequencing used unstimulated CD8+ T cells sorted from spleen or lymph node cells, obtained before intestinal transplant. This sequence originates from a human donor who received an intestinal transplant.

Here the CDR3 reads CAISERTGADEQFF. The CDR3 coding sequence is TGTGCCATCAGTGAGAGGACAGGGGCCGATGAGCAGTTCTTC. This sequence joins TRBV10-3 and TRBJ2-1, with 9 positions matching TRBD1. J lost 8 bases, V lost 2 bases, and 4 bases had no gene match. Germline lookup yields CDR1 ENHRY and CDR2 SYGVKD. This CDR3 spans 14 amino acids.